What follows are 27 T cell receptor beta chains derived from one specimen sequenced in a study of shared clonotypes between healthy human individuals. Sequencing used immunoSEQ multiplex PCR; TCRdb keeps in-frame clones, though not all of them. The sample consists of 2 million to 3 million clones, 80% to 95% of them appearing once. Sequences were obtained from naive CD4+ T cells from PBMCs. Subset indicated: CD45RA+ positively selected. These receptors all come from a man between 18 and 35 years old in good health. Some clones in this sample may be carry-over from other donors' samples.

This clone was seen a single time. The DNA for the CDR3 is TGTGCCAGCAGCTTCCCTGGAAGCACGCAGTATTTT. Protein: CASSFPGSTQYF. The chain has TRBV5-4 and TRBJ2-3; no clear D. Between the trimmed V and J ends, which lost 2 bases and 9 bases, there was a span of 10 bases. Germline values: CDR1 SGHNT, CDR2 YYREEE (reference sequence). This CDR3 region has 12 residues.

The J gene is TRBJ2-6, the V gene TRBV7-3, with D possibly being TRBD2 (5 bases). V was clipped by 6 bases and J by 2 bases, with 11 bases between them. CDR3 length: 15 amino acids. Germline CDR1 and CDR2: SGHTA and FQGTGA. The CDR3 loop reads CASREGSAGANVLTF. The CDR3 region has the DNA TGTGCCAGCAGAGAGGGTTCGGCTGGGGCCAACGTCCTGACTTTC. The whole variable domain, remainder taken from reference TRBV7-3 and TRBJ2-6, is GAGVSQTPSNKVTEKGKYVELRCDPISGHTALYWYRQSLGQGPEFLIYFQGTGAADDSGLPNDRFFAVRPEGSVSTLKIQRTERGDSAVYLCASREGSAGANVLTFGAGSRLTVL.

CDR3 DNA sequence: TGTGCCAGTAGTATCTCAGGGGTTGAGCAGCCCCAGCATTTT. Translated, it gives CASSISGVEQPQHF. The J gene is TRBJ1-5, the V gene TRBV19, with D tentatively TRBD1 (6 bases). Germline CDR1 and CDR2: LNHDA and SQIVND (reference sequence). The CDR3 runs to 14 residues. Trimming pared 3 bases from V and 7 bases from J, leaving 13 bases between.

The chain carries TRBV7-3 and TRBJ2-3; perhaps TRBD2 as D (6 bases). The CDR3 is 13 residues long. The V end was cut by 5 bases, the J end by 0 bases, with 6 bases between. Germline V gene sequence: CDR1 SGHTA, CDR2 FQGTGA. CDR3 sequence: CASSGTSTDTQYF. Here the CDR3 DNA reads TGTGCCAGCAGCGGGACTAGCACAGATACGCAGTATTTT.

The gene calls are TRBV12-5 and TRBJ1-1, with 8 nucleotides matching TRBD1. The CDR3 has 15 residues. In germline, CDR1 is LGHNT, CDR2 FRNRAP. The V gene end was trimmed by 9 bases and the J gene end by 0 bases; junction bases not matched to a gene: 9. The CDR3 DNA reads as TGTGCTAGCGCCGGGACAGGCATTATGAACACTGAAGCTTTCTTT. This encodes CASAGTGIMNTEAFF.

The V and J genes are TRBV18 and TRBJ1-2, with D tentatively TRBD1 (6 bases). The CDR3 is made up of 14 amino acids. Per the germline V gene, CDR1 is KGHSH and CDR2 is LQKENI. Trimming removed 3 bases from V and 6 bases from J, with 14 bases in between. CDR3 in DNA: TGTGCCAGCTCACCGTACAGGGCCGGGGATGGCTACACCTTC. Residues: CASSPYRAGDGYTF.

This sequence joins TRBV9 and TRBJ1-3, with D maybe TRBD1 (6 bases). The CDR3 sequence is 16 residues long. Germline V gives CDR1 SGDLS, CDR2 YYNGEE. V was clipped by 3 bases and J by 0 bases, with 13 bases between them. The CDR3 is CASSEMDSRSGNTIYF. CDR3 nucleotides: TGTGCCAGCAGCGAGATGGACAGCCGCTCTGGAAACACCATATATTTT.

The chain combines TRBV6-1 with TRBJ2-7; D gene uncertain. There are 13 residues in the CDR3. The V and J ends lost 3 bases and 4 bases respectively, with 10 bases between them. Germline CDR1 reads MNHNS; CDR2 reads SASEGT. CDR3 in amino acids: CASSDGRPYEQYF. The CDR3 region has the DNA TGTGCCAGCAGTGATGGTCGCCCGTACGAGCAGTACTTC.

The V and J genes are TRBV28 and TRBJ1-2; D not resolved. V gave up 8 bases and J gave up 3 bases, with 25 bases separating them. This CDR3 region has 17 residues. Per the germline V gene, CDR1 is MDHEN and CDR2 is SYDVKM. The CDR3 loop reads CASGGRWVHARYYGYTF. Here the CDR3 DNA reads TGTGCCAGCGGCGGCAGGTGGGTCCACGCGCGGTACTATGGCTACACCTTC.

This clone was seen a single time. The CDR3 DNA reads TGTGCCAGCAGTTTCCTCTGGGCGGGGACCACCTACGAGCAGTACTTC. Protein product: CASSFLWAGTTYEQYF. This chain connects TRBV27 to TRBJ2-7; D may be TRBD2 (6 bases). V was cut by 3 bases and J by 2 bases, with 17 bases left in between. CDR3 length: 16 residues. The germline gives CDR1 MNHEY, CDR2 SMNVEV (reference sequence).

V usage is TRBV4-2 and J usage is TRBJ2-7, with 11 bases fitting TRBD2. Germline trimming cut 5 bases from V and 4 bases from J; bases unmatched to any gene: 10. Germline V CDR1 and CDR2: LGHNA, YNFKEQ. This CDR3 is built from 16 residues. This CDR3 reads CASSNGPRTSGYEQYF. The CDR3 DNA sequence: TGTGCCAGCAGCAACGGGCCGCGGACTAGCGGGTACGAGCAGTACTTC.

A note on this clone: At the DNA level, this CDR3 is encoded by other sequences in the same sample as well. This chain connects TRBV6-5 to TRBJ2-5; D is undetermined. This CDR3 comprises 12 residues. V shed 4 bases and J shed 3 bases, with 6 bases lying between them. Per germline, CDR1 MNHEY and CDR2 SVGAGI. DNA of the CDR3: TGTGCCAGCAGTTCTAGGAAAGAGACCCAGTACTTC. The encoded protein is CASSSRKETQYF.

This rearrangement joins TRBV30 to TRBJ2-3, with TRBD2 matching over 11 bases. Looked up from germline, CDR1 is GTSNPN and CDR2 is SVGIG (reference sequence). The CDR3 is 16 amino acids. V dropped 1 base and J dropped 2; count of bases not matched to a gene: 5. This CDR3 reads CAWSGLAGGLTDTQYF. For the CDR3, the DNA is TGTGCCTGGAGTGGGTTAGCGGGAGGGCTCACAGATACGCAGTATTTT.

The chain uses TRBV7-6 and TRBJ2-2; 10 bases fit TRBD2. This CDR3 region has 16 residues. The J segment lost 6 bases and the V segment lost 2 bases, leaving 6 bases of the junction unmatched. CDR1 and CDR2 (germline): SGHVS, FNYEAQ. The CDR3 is CASSLQTSGIAGELFF. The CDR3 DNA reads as TGTGCCAGCAGCTTACAAACTAGCGGGATCGCCGGGGAGCTGTTTTTT.

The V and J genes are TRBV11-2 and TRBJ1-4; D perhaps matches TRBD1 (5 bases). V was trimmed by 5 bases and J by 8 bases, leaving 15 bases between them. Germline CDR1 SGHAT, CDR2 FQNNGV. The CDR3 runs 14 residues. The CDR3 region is CASSLRDGGEKLFF. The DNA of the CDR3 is TGTGCCAGCAGCCTCCGGGACGGGGGGGAAAAACTGTTTTTT.

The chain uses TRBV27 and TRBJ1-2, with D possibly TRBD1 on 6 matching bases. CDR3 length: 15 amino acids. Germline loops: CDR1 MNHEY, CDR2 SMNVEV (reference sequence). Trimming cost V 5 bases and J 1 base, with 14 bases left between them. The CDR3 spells CASSPSSRGNYGYTF. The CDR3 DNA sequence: TGTGCCAGCAGTCCGTCATCCAGGGGTAACTATGGCTACACCTTC.

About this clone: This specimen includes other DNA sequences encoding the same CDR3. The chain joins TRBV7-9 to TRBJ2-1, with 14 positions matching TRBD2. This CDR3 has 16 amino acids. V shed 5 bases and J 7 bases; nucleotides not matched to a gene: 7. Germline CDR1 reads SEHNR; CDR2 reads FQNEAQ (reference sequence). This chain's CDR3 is CASSPGTSGRRNEQFF. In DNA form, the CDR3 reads TGTGCCAGCAGCCCAGGGACTAGCGGGAGACGGAATGAGCAGTTCTTC.

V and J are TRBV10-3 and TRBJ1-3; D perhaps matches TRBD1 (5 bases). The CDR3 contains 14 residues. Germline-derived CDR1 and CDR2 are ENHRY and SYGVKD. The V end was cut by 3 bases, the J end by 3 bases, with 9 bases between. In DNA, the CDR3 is TGTGCCATCAGTGACTTTCAGGGTGGAAACACCATATATTTT. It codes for CAISDFQGGNTIYF.

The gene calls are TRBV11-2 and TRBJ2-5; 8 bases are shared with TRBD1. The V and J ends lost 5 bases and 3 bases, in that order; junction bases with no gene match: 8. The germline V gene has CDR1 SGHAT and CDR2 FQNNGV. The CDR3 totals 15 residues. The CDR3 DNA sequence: TGTGCCAGCAGCCGGCAATGGGGACAGGAAGAGACCCAGTACTTC. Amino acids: CASSRQWGQEETQYF.

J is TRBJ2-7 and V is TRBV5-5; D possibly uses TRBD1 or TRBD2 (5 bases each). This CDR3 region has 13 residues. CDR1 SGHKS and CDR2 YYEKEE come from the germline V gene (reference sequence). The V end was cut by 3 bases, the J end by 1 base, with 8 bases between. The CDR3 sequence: CASSSRGSYEQYF. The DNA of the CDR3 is TGTGCCAGCAGCTCGAGGGGTTCCTACGAGCAGTACTTC.

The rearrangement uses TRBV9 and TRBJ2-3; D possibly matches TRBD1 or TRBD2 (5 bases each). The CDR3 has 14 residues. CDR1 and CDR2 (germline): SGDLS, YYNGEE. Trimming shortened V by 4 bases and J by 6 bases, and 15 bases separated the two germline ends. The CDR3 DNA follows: TGTGCCAGCAGCCCAACCGGGACGGTCGATACGCAGTATTTT. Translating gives CASSPTGTVDTQYF.

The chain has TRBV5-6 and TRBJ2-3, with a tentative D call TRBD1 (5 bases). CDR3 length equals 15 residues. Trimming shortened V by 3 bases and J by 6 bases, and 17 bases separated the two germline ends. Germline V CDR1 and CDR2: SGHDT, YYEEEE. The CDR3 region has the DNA TGTGCCAGCAGCTATAGGGGATCATCGAGGGATACGCAGTATTTT. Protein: CASSYRGSSRDTQYF.

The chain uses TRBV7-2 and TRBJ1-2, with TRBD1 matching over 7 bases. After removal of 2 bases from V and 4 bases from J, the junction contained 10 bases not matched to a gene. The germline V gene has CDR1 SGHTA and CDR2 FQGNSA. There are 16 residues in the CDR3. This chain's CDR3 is CASSLIQTGVGYGYTF. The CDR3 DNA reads TGTGCCAGCAGCTTAATACAAACAGGGGTAGGCTATGGCTACACCTTC.

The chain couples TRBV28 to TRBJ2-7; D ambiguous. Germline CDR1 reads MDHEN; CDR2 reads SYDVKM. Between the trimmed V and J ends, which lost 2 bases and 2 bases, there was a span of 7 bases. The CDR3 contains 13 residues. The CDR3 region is CASSLLDAYEQYF. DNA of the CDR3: TGTGCCAGCAGTTTACTAGACGCCTACGAGCAGTACTTC. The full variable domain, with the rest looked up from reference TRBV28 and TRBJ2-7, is DVKVTQSSRYLVKRTGEKVFLECVQDMDHENMFWYRQDPGLGLRLIYFSYDVKMKEKGDIPEGYSVSREKKERFSLILESASTNQTSMYLCASSLLDAYEQYFGPGTRLTVT.

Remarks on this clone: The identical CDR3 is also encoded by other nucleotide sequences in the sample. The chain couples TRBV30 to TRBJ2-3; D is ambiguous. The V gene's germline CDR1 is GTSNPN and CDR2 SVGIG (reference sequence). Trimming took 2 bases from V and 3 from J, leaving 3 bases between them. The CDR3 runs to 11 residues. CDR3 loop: CAWSLTDTQYF. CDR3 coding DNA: TGTGCCTGGAGTTTGACAGATACGCAGTATTTT.

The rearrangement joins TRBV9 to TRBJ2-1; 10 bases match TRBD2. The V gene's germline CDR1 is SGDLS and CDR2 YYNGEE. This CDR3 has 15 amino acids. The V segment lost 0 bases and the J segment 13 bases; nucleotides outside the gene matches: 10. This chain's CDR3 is CASSVGSLAGDSQFF. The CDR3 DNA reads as TGTGCCAGCAGCGTAGGGTCTCTAGCGGGAGACTCACAGTTCTTC.

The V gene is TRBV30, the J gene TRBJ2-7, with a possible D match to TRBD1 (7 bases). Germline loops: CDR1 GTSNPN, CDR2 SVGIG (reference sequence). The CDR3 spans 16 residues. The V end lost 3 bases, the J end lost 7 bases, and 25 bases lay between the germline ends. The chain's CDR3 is CAWRERRGRSGGEQYF. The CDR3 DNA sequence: TGTGCCTGGAGAGAGAGGAGGGGGCGGTCCGGCGGGGAGCAGTACTTC.